This T cell receptor (beta chain) was recovered during a study of cytotoxic CD8 clonotypes in ibrutinib-treated CLL. V was trimmed by 3 bases and J by 2 bases, leaving 11 bases between them. Germline V lookup: CDR1 SQVTM, CDR2 ANQGSEA. The CDR3 runs to 13 residues. Depth targeted 1 in 200,000 to 1 in 1 million T cells, averaging roughly 9.7x coverage per clonotype. Sequenced by immunoSEQ multiplex PCR; TCRdb stores in-frame clones only, minus some. The table lists approximately 84,000 clones, around 75% of them singletons, with approximately 4.4% in the top ten. General study points: Clonality showed a rise at ibrutinib response that reversed toward baseline at progression.

In the case of this clone: Antigen unknown.

The clonotype was recovered from a human donor with chronic lymphocytic leukemia. Sequenced material: PBMCs, taken after 12 months of ibrutinib treatment. The chain has TRBV29-1 and TRBJ2-7; no definite D call. The CDR3 protein is CSVEAGAPYEQYF. CDR3 sequence (DNA): TGCAGCGTTGAGGCTGGAGCCCCCTACGAGCAGTACTTC.